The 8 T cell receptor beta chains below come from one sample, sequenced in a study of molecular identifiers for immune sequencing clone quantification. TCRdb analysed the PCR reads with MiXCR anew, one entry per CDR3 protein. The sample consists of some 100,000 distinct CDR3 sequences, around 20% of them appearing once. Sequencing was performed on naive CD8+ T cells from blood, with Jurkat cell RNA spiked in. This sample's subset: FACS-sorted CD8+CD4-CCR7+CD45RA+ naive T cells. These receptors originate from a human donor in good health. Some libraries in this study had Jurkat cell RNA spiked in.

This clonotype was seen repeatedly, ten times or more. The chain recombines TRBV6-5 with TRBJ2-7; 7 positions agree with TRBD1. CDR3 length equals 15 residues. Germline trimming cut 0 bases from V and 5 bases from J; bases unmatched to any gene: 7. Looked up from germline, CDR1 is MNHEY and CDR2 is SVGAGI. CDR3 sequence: CASSYSRGKFDEQYF. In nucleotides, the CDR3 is TGTGCCAGCAGTTACTCCAGGGGGAAGTTCGACGAGCAGTACTTC.

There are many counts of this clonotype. The CDR3 nucleotides read TGTGCCAGCAGTGGGGATTGGGCAGGGTCCTACAATGAGCAGTTCTTC. As protein: CASSGDWAGSYNEQFF. J is TRBJ2-1 and V is TRBV5-4; D is perhaps TRBD1 (5 bases). From germline, CDR1 is SGHNT and CDR2 YYREEE (reference sequence). CDR3 length: 16 residues. V was trimmed by 5 bases and J by 1 base, leaving 16 bases between them.

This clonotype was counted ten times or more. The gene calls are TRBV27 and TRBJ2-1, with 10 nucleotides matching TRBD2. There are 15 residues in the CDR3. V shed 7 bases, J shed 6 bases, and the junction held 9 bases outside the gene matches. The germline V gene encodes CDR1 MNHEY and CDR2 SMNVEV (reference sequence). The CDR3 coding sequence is TGTGCCAGCAACCCTAGCGGGGGCAGCCGCAATGAGCAGTTCTTC. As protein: CASNPSGGSRNEQFF.

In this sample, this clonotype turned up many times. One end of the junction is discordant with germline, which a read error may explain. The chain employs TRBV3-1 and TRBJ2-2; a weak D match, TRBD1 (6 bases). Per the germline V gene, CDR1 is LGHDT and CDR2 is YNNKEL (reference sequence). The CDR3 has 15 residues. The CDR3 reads CASSQTGLGTGEQFF. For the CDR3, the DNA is TGTGCCAGCAGCCAAACAGGGTTAGGGACCGGGGAGCAGTTTTTT. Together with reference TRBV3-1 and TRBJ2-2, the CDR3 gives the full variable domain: DTAVSQTPKYLVTQMGNDKSIKCEQNLGHDTMYWYKQDSKKFLKIMFSYNNKELIINETVPNRFSPKSPDKAHLNLHINSLELGDSAVYFCASSQTGLGTGEQFFGEGSRLTVL.

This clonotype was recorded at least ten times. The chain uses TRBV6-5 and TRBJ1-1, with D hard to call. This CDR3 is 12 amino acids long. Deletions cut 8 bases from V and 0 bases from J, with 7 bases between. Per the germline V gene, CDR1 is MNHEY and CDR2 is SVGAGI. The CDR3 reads CASGRMNTEAFF. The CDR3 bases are TGTGCCAGCGGAAGGATGAACACTGAAGCTTTCTTT.

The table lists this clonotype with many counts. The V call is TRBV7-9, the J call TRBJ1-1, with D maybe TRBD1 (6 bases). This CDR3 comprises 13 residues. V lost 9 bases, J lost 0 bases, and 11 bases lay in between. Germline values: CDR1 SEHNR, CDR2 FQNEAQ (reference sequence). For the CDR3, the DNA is TGTGCCAGTGGGGGGGGGCTGAACACTGAAGCTTTCTTT. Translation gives CASGGGLNTEAFF.

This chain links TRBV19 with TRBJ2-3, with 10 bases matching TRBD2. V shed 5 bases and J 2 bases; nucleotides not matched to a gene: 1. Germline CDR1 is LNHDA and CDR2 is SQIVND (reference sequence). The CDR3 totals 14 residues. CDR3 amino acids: CASSGTSDTDTQYF. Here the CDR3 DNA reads TGTGCCAGTAGTGGGACTAGCGACACAGATACGCAGTATTTT.

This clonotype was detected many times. CDR3 bases: TGCGCCAGCAGCCAAGATTGGATAAGCACAGATACGCAGTATTTT. Its translation: CASSQDWISTDTQYF. The genes are TRBV4-3 and TRBJ2-3; no clear D gene. The CDR3 contains 15 residues. V was cut by 0 bases and J by 0 bases, with 7 bases left in between. Germline CDR1 is LGHNA and CDR2 is YSLEER.